This is a list of T cell receptor beta chains from one sample in a study of T cell responses to AZD1222 COVID-19 vaccine. Method: immunoSEQ multiplex PCR; TCRdb's copy keeps in-frame clones and lacks some. The sample records approximately 160,000 clones, 70% to 90% being singletons. This sample comprised peripheral blood, obtained on day 0 of AZD1222 vaccination. These receptors were obtained from an adult in good health. CDR3s include the opening cysteine and the closing phenylalanine or tryptophan. Each record gives: D gene, clone size, J gene, V gene, CDR3 DNA, CDR3 protein. The D gene is left open where the match is weak. Not all rows give a size; the values are once, few, many and, for expanded clones, a class.

D gene: TRBD2; clone size: -; J gene: TRBJ2-1; V gene: TRBV6-1; CDR3 DNA: TGTGCCAGCAGTGAACGGCTAGCGGCGTCCAATGAGCAGTTCTTC; CDR3 protein: CASSERLAASNEQFF
D gene: -; clone size: -; J gene: TRBJ1-3; V gene: TRBV3-1/TRBV3-2; CDR3 DNA: TGTGCCAGCAGCCAAGAGTGGGATTTTGGAAACACCATATATTTT; CDR3 protein: CASSQEWDFGNTIYF
D gene: TRBD2; clone size: -; J gene: TRBJ2-7; V gene: TRBV28; CDR3 DNA: TGTGCCAGCAGGGAGCGGGAGGGAATCTACGAGCAGTACTTC; CDR3 protein: CASREREGIYEQYF
D gene: -; clone size: -; J gene: TRBJ2-7; V gene: TRBV21-1; CDR3 DNA: TGTGCCAGCAGCAGCCTAGCGGGAGTTTACGAGCAGTACTTC; CDR3 protein: CASSSLAGVYEQYF
D gene: TRBD2; clone size: -; J gene: TRBJ2-2; V gene: TRBV29-1; CDR3 DNA: TGCAGCGTTGATCGGGGGGACGGCACCGGGGAGCTGTTTTTT; CDR3 protein: CSVDRGDGTGELFF
D gene: -; clone size: -; J gene: TRBJ2-4; V gene: TRBV6-5; CDR3 DNA: TGTGCCAGTCTGGGTCGCGGGTCCAAAAACATTCAGTACTTC; CDR3 protein: CASLGRGSKNIQYF
D gene: -; clone size: -; J gene: TRBJ1-6; V gene: TRBV6-5; CDR3 DNA: TGTGCCAGCAGTTACTCGGGCGGTCCACGGTCACCCCTCCACTTT; CDR3 protein: CASSYSGGPRSPLHF
D gene: -; clone size: few; J gene: TRBJ2-2; V gene: TRBV6-4; CDR3 DNA: TGTGCCAGCCAGGGACGGGACACCGGGGAGCTGTTTTTT; CDR3 protein: CASQGRDTGELFF
D gene: -; clone size: -; J gene: TRBJ2-1; V gene: TRBV21-1; CDR3 DNA: TGTGCCAGCAGCATGAATCGACAGGGAAATGAGCAGTTCTTC; CDR3 protein: CASSMNRQGNEQFF
D gene: -; clone size: -; J gene: TRBJ2-7; V gene: TRBV25-1; CDR3 DNA: TGTGCCAGCCTTACGACAAGCTCCTACGAGCAGTACTTC; CDR3 protein: CASLTTSSYEQYF
D gene: TRBD1; clone size: -; J gene: TRBJ2-7; V gene: TRBV5-4; CDR3 DNA: TGTGCCAGCAGCTTGGTGGGACAGGCCTACGAGCAGTACTTC; CDR3 protein: CASSLVGQAYEQYF
D gene: TRBD1; clone size: -; J gene: TRBJ1-4; V gene: TRBV7-9; CDR3 DNA: TGTGCCAGCACCGACCGGACAGGGAGAGGGTTTTTT; CDR3 protein: CASTDRTGRGFF
D gene: -; clone size: -; J gene: TRBJ2-3; V gene: TRBV5-4; CDR3 DNA: TGTGCCAGCAGCCCCCAGCGGGGCACAGATACGCAGTATTTT; CDR3 protein: CASSPQRGTDTQYF
D gene: -; clone size: -; J gene: TRBJ1-5; V gene: TRBV7-2; CDR3 DNA: TGTGCCAGCAGCCCCCTGAGGGGTAGCAATCAGCCCCAGCATTTT; CDR3 protein: CASSPLRGSNQPQHF
D gene: TRBD2; clone size: -; J gene: TRBJ2-1; V gene: TRBV6-5; CDR3 DNA: TGTGCCAGCAGTTACTTAGCGGGAGGTGGGAATGAGCAGTTCTTC; CDR3 protein: CASSYLAGGGNEQFF
D gene: TRBD2; clone size: -; J gene: TRBJ2-2; V gene: TRBV28; CDR3 DNA: TGTGCCAGCAGGGCGGGAGTAGGGTCCGGGGAGCTGTTTTTT; CDR3 protein: CASRAGVGSGELFF
D gene: -; clone size: -; J gene: TRBJ1-2; V gene: TRBV25-1; CDR3 DNA: TGTGCCAGCAGTTTCTCAGGGGATGGCTACACCTTC; CDR3 protein: CASSFSGDGYTF
D gene: TRBD1; clone size: -; J gene: TRBJ2-5; V gene: TRBV5-5; CDR3 DNA: TGTGCCAGCAGCTTGATACAGGGGATACAAGAGACCCAGTACTTC; CDR3 protein: CASSLIQGIQETQYF
D gene: -; clone size: -; J gene: TRBJ1-5; V gene: TRBV5-5; CDR3 DNA: TGTGCCAGCAGCCGCGGGGTTAGCGATCAGCCCCAGCATTTT; CDR3 protein: CASSRGVSDQPQHF
D gene: -; clone size: -; J gene: TRBJ2-7; V gene: TRBV28; CDR3 DNA: TGTGCCAGCAGTCCAACAAGAACTCAGGGATACGAGCAGTACTTC; CDR3 protein: CASSPTRTQGYEQYF
D gene: TRBD2; clone size: -; J gene: TRBJ2-1; V gene: TRBV7-9; CDR3 DNA: TGTGCCAGCAGTCGGACTAGCGGGGTCAGCTCCTACAATGAGCAGTTCTTC; CDR3 protein: CASSRTSGVSSYNEQFF
D gene: TRBD1; clone size: -; J gene: TRBJ2-6; V gene: TRBV28; CDR3 DNA: TGTGCCAGCAGCCGGACAGGACCTGGGGCCAACGTCCTGACTTTC; CDR3 protein: CASSRTGPGANVLTF
D gene: -; clone size: -; J gene: TRBJ2-5; V gene: TRBV5-1; CDR3 DNA: TGCGCCAGCAGCTTTACAGGTTCGCAGGTCCTTACGGGATCCCAAGAGACCCAGTACTTC; CDR3 protein: CASSFTGSQVLTGSQETQYF
D gene: -; clone size: -; J gene: TRBJ2-2; V gene: TRBV27; CDR3 DNA: TGTGCCAGCAGTGAGGGAGGGGGGACCGGGGAGCTGTTTTTT; CDR3 protein: CASSEGGGTGELFF
D gene: TRBD2; clone size: -; J gene: TRBJ2-5; V gene: TRBV7-3; CDR3 DNA: TGTGCCAGCAGCTTAACTAGCGGGAGTACTGAGACCCAGTACTTC; CDR3 protein: CASSLTSGSTETQYF
D gene: TRBD1; clone size: -; J gene: TRBJ2-7; V gene: TRBV2; CDR3 DNA: TGTGCCAGCAGTGGCCCCGGGACAGGGGGCGAGCAGTACTTC; CDR3 protein: CASSGPGTGGEQYF
D gene: -; clone size: -; J gene: TRBJ1-1; V gene: TRBV19; CDR3 DNA: TGTGCCAGTAAACCTCCGCACAGGTCCAACACTGAAGCTTTCTTT; CDR3 protein: CASKPPHRSNTEAFF
D gene: -; clone size: -; J gene: TRBJ2-7; V gene: TRBV6-5; CDR3 DNA: TGTGCCAGCAGTTACCGCCCCGTGGGGGAGCAGTACTTC; CDR3 protein: CASSYRPVGEQYF
D gene: TRBD2; clone size: -; J gene: TRBJ2-3; V gene: TRBV9; CDR3 DNA: TGTGCCAGCAGCGTAGGGGCGGGAGAGGGCACAGATACGCAGTATTTT; CDR3 protein: CASSVGAGEGTDTQYF
D gene: -; clone size: -; J gene: TRBJ2-7; V gene: TRBV5-1; CDR3 DNA: TGCGCCAGCAGCTTGGGATTTAGAGGGAACGACGAGCAGTACTTC; CDR3 protein: CASSLGFRGNDEQYF
D gene: -; clone size: once; J gene: TRBJ1-2; V gene: TRBV11-2; CDR3 DNA: TGTGCCAGCAGCTTAGGGTCGGGGACTGCCGTGGGAAGCTACACCTTC; CDR3 protein: CASSLGSGTAVGSYTF
D gene: TRBD2; clone size: -; J gene: TRBJ2-1; V gene: TRBV4-3; CDR3 DNA: TGCGCCAGCAGCCCCACCGGGACTAGTTCCCCAAGTGAGCAGTTCTTC; CDR3 protein: CASSPTGTSSPSEQFF
D gene: -; clone size: -; J gene: TRBJ1-2; V gene: TRBV28; CDR3 DNA: TGTGCCAGCATCCAGGGGAACTATGGCTACACCTTC; CDR3 protein: CASIQGNYGYTF
D gene: -; clone size: -; J gene: TRBJ2-7; V gene: TRBV11-3; CDR3 DNA: TGTGCCAGCAGCTTACAATTCTTGACCGAGCAGTACTTC; CDR3 protein: CASSLQFLTEQYF
D gene: TRBD2; clone size: -; J gene: TRBJ2-5; V gene: TRBV9; CDR3 DNA: TGTGCCAGCAGCCCCTACGGCGGGAGGACAAGAATCGAGACCCAGTACTTC; CDR3 protein: CASSPYGGRTRIETQYF
D gene: TRBD2; clone size: -; J gene: TRBJ2-1; V gene: TRBV5-1; CDR3 DNA: TGCGCCAGCAGCTCGAGGCCTAGCGGGAGAGGCGATGAGCAGTTCTTC; CDR3 protein: CASSSRPSGRGDEQFF
D gene: -; clone size: -; J gene: TRBJ2-5; V gene: TRBV28; CDR3 DNA: TGTGCCAGCAGTTTGGGGGGTGGGGAGACCCAGTACTTC; CDR3 protein: CASSLGGGETQYF
D gene: TRBD1; clone size: -; J gene: TRBJ2-7; V gene: TRBV28; CDR3 DNA: TGTGCCAGCAGTTTCCCGGGACAGGGAGGTCACGAGCAGTACTTC; CDR3 protein: CASSFPGQGGHEQYF
D gene: -; clone size: -; J gene: TRBJ2-7; V gene: TRBV19; CDR3 DNA: TGTGCCAGTAGTATCGGCAGGGACGCGTACGAGCAGTACTTC; CDR3 protein: CASSIGRDAYEQYF
D gene: TRBD1; clone size: once; J gene: TRBJ1-1; V gene: TRBV19; CDR3 DNA: TGTGCCAGTTTAAACCCTCAGGGGGTTCCTGAAGCTTTCTTT; CDR3 protein: CASLNPQGVPEAFF
D gene: TRBD2; clone size: -; J gene: TRBJ2-3; V gene: TRBV27; CDR3 DNA: TGTGCCAGCAGCCCTACTAGCGGGAGCCGCCTGGGCACAGATACGCAGTATTTT; CDR3 protein: CASSPTSGSRLGTDTQYF
D gene: -; clone size: -; J gene: TRBJ1-1; V gene: TRBV19; CDR3 DNA: TGTGCCAGTAGTTTTCTAGGAGGGAACACTGAAGCTTTCTTT; CDR3 protein: CASSFLGGNTEAFF
D gene: TRBD1; clone size: -; J gene: TRBJ1-5; V gene: TRBV28; CDR3 DNA: TGTGCCAGCAGTGGGGCGACAGGGGTTAGCAATCAGCCCCAGCATTTT; CDR3 protein: CASSGATGVSNQPQHF
D gene: -; clone size: -; J gene: TRBJ2-3; V gene: TRBV6-5; CDR3 DNA: TGTGCCAGCAGCAAAACGATAGTAGATACGCAGTATTTT; CDR3 protein: CASSKTIVDTQYF
D gene: -; clone size: -; J gene: TRBJ2-7; V gene: TRBV19; CDR3 DNA: TGTGCCAGTAGTCCACGGGGCAGAAATGACTACGAGCAGTACTTC; CDR3 protein: CASSPRGRNDYEQYF
D gene: -; clone size: -; J gene: TRBJ2-1; V gene: TRBV6-2/TRBV6-3; CDR3 DNA: TGTGCCAGCAGTCTACTAGCCGAAACCACAGGGTTGGGGAGGAATGAGCAGTTCTTC; CDR3 protein: CASSLLAETTGLGRNEQFF
D gene: TRBD2; clone size: -; J gene: TRBJ2-1; V gene: TRBV5-8; CDR3 DNA: TGTGCCAGCAGAACGGGAGGCGCCTACAATGAGCAGTTCTTC; CDR3 protein: CASRTGGAYNEQFF
D gene: -; clone size: few; J gene: TRBJ1-5; V gene: TRBV28; CDR3 DNA: TGTGCCAGCAGTTTGGACGGGGGAGGCAATCAGCCCCAGCATTTT; CDR3 protein: CASSLDGGGNQPQHF
D gene: -; clone size: -; J gene: TRBJ1-1; V gene: TRBV19; CDR3 DNA: TGTGCCAGTAGTATTGTAGGGTTTAAAGCTTTCTTT; CDR3 protein: CASSIVGFKAFF
D gene: -; clone size: -; J gene: TRBJ1-2; V gene: TRBV19; CDR3 DNA: -; CDR3 protein: CASRGSGIGYTFNTF
D gene: -; clone size: -; J gene: TRBJ2-7; V gene: TRBV10-3; CDR3 DNA: TGTGCCATCAGTGAGGGTAGCGCGCCGTACTTC; CDR3 protein: CAISEGSAPYF
D gene: -; clone size: -; J gene: TRBJ2-7; V gene: TRBV15; CDR3 DNA: TGTGCCACCAGCAGGGATTTCTACGAGCAGTACTTC; CDR3 protein: CATSRDFYEQYF